This T cell receptor (beta chain) was documented in a study of blood T cell repertoires in COVID-19. For the study at large: PBMCs, B-cell-depleted T cells, or T cells were the source of the cDNA or gDNA that made up the material.

V shed 4 bases, J shed 4 bases, and the junction held 10 bases outside the gene matches. Germline CDR1 reads MNHEY; CDR2 reads SVGEGT. CDR3 size: 16 residues. As originally analysed: Estimates of nucleated cell counts were drawn from the amplification of reference gene primers. Clones were read by immunoSEQ multiplex PCR, and TCRdb kept only the in-frame ones, dropping some. V, J and clone size are taken as reported in that table, and D and trimming were inferred from the DNA itself. The sample holds 90,000 or so clones, 90% to 95% seen once. What was sequenced was peripheral blood. The chain combines TRBV6-2 or TRBV6-3 with TRBJ1-1, with 9 bases identical to TRBD1. This TCR came from a human donor with active COVID-19. The donor label of this sample is uncertain. CDR3 sequence (DNA): TGTGCCAGCAGTTCCCTAATCTCGACAGGGGGCACTGAAGCTTTCTTT. Its protein product is CASSSLISTGGTEAFF.